What follows describes a single T cell receptor beta chain. This entry is derived from a study of blood T cell repertoires in COVID-19. Germline-derived CDR1 and CDR2 are SGHNT and YYREEE (reference sequence). The CDR3 covers 16 residues. With 4 bases clipped from V and 1 base from J, the junction kept 6 bases outside the gene matches. Here immunoSEQ multiplex PCR was the method, and the copy in TCRdb shows in-frame clones only, minus some. The table lists a few hundred thousand clones, 90% of them singletons. The clonotype was recovered from a woman between 55 and 75 years old with COVID-19, enrolled during active disease. What was sequenced was peripheral blood. The chain links TRBV5-4 to TRBJ2-5; 11 positions match TRBD2. The CDR3, as DNA: TGTGCCAGCAGCCCTGGACTAGCGGGTTTCCAAGAGACCCAGTACTTC. This gives the protein CASSPGLAGFQETQYF.